This T cell receptor beta chain was profiled in a study of glioma-infiltrating T cells after dendritic cell vaccination. The CDR3 sequence is 15 residues long. Trimming cost V 0 bases and J 7 bases; bases outside gene matches: 4. The germline V gene has CDR1 SNHLY and CDR2 FYNNEI. Input was about 2 ug genomic DNA, or all available if less. The PCR used 60 V beta and 13 J beta primers. The repertoire was sequenced with immunoSEQ multiplex PCR; TCRdb's copy has only in-frame clones and lacks some. The repertoire has 110,000 or so clones, roughly 89% of them found once; the top ten carry approximately 2.7%. The time point: after dendritic cell vaccination, including at tumor progression/relapse.

This chain links TRBV2 with TRBJ1-5, with 9 nucleotides matching TRBD1. Specimen: blood, collected after dendritic cell vaccination. The TCR comes from a human donor with glioblastoma. The CDR3 loop reads CASSEAGDRVQPQHF. The CDR3 DNA sequence: TGTGCCAGCAGTGAAGCGGGGGACAGGGTCCAGCCCCAGCATTTT.